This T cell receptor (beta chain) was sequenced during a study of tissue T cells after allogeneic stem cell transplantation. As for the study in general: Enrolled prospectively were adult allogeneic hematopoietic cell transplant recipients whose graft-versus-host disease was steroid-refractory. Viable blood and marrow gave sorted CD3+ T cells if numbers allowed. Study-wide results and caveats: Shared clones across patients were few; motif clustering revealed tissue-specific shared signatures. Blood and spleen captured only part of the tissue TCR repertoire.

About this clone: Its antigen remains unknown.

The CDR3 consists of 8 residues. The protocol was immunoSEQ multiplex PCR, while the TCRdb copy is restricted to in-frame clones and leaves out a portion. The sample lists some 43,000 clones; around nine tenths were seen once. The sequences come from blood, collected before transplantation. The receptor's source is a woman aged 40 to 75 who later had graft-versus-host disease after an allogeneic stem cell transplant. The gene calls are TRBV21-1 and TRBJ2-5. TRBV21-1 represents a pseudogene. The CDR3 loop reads CASNDDHF. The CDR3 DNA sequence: TGTGCCAGCAACGACGATCACTTC.